A selection of T cell receptor beta chains follows, all from one sample in a study of vaccination and CD4 T cells after COVID-19. The antigens these receptors bind are not known. TCRdb fed the PCR reads into MiXCR, producing one record per CDR3 protein. Of 4,600 or so distinct CDR3 sequences detected, over 25% appear once; the ten largest clones hold roughly a third. What was sequenced was CD4+ T cells from blood, cultured in vitro. The receptors originated from a human donor who had recovered from COVID-19. Both conserved end residues are part of each CDR3. Fields, in order: CDR3 length, clone size, J gene, D gene, V gene, CDR3 protein, CDR3 DNA. D genes are given only for firm matches. Clone size appears in some rows only: once, few, many, or a class for an expanded clone.

cdr3_length: 15
clone_size: few
j_call: TRBJ1-2
d_call: .
v_call: TRBV20-1
cdr3_aa: CSAQPGGYLGYGYTF
cdr3_nt: TGCAGTGCTCAACCCGGGGGGTATTTGGGCTATGGCTACACCTTC

cdr3_length: 15
clone_size: .
j_call: TRBJ1-1
d_call: .
v_call: TRBV6-5
cdr3_aa: CASSYYNHLNTEAFF
cdr3_nt: TGTGCCAGCAGTTACTACAACCACCTGAACACTGAAGCTTTCTTT

cdr3_length: 16
clone_size: few
j_call: TRBJ1-2
d_call: .
v_call: TRBV5-4
cdr3_aa: CASRREGETLNYGYTF
cdr3_nt: TGTGCCAGCAGAAGGGAGGGAGAGACTCTTAACTATGGCTACACCTTC

cdr3_length: 14
clone_size: .
j_call: TRBJ1-4
d_call: .
v_call: TRBV6-5
cdr3_aa: CASSYSHRVEKLFF
cdr3_nt: TGTGCCAGCAGTTACTCCCACCGAGTTGAAAAACTGTTTTTT

cdr3_length: 16
clone_size: .
j_call: TRBJ2-7
d_call: TRBD2
v_call: TRBV20-1
cdr3_aa: CSARDITSGSSYEQYF
cdr3_nt: TGCAGTGCTAGAGATATAACTAGCGGGAGCTCCTACGAGCAGTACTTC

cdr3_length: 16
clone_size: medium-sized
j_call: TRBJ1-2
d_call: TRBD1
v_call: TRBV6-1
cdr3_aa: CASTKQGTGGNYGYTF
cdr3_nt: TGTGCCAGCACCAAACAAGGGACAGGGGGGAACTATGGCTACACCTTC

cdr3_length: 13
clone_size: .
j_call: TRBJ2-3
d_call: .
v_call: TRBV6-1
cdr3_aa: CASSWDISYTQYF
cdr3_nt: TGTGCCAGCAGCTGGGACATTTCTTATACGCAGTATTTT

cdr3_length: 14
clone_size: .
j_call: TRBJ2-7
d_call: .
v_call: TRBV5-8
cdr3_aa: CASSLGGRDGEQYF
cdr3_nt: TGTGCCAGCAGCTTGGGCGGTAGGGACGGCGAGCAGTACTTC

cdr3_length: 14
clone_size: .
j_call: TRBJ2-7
d_call: .
v_call: TRBV5-6
cdr3_aa: CASSLGRFTYEQYF
cdr3_nt: TGTGCCAGCAGTTTGGGCCGCTTTACCTACGAGCAGTACTTC

cdr3_length: 14
clone_size: few
j_call: TRBJ2-1
d_call: TRBD2
v_call: TRBV11-3
cdr3_aa: CASSFAGAYNEQFF
cdr3_nt: TGTGCCAGCAGCTTCGCGGGGGCCTACAATGAGCAGTTCTTC